The 17 T cell receptor beta chains listed next were all sequenced from one sample in a study of shared clonotypes between healthy human individuals. This table comes from immunoSEQ multiplex PCR, and its TCRdb copy is limited to in-frame clones, with some not included. The data hold about 820,000 clones, with about 92% observed a single time. Naive CD8 cells lacked CD45RO and underwent positive selection for CCR7, leaving out terminally differentiated effector memory CD45RA+ cells. Sequences were obtained from naive CD8+ T cells sorted from blood. The source of these receptors is a man aged 25 to 40 in good health.

The chain couples TRBV6-4 to TRBJ2-1; D call uncertain. This CDR3 has 15 amino acids. The germline V and J ends were trimmed by 0 bases and 1 base, with 7 bases remaining between them. CDR1 MRHNA and CDR2 SNTAGT come from the germline V gene. The CDR3 DNA follows: TGTGCCAGCAGTGACTCCGGAAGGTCCTACAATGAGCAGTTCTTC. As protein: CASSDSGRSYNEQFF.

In DNA form, the CDR3 reads TGTGCCAGCAGGGGACTAGCGGGAGGAGCCAAAAACATTCAGTACTTC. Translation: CASRGLAGGAKNIQYF. The chain recombines TRBV11-2 with TRBJ2-4, with 15 bases matching TRBD2. Germline V CDR1 and CDR2: SGHAT, FQNNGV. The CDR3 has 16 amino acids. V shed 6 bases, J shed 0 bases, and the junction held 0 bases outside the gene matches. Together with reference TRBV11-2 and TRBJ2-4, the CDR3 gives the full variable domain: EAGVAQSPRYKIIEKRQSVAFWCNPISGHATLYWYQQILGQGPKLLIQFQNNGVVDDSQLPKDRFSAERLKGVDSTLKIQPAKLEDSAVYLCASRGLAGGAKNIQYFGAGTRLSVL.

The chain joins TRBV5-1 to TRBJ1-2; 9 nucleotides line up with TRBD1. In germline, CDR1 is SGHRS, CDR2 YFSETQ. Losses at the gene ends were 3 bases for V and 7 bases for J; bases not matched to a gene: 7. The CDR3 spans 14 residues. The CDR3 sequence: CASSSDRGGGGYTF. CDR3 sequence (DNA): TGCGCCAGCAGCTCGGACAGGGGAGGTGGTGGCTACACCTTC.

Of note for this clone: One end of the junction is discordant with germline, which a read error may explain. This sequence joins TRBV7-7 and TRBJ2-7; 12 bases match TRBD1. CDR1 SSHAT and CDR2 FNYEAQ come from the germline V gene (reference sequence). The CDR3 contains 15 residues. The CDR3 sequence: CASSAGTGGRYEQYF. For the CDR3, the DNA is TGTGCTAGCAGCGCCGGGACAGGGGGCAGGTACGAGCAGTACTTC.

The rearrangement uses TRBV15 and TRBJ2-1, with 7 bases identical to TRBD1. The CDR3 sequence is 16 residues long. J gave up 5 bases and V 2 bases, and 9 bases lay outside the gene matches. Germline V gives CDR1 LNHNV, CDR2 YYDKDF (reference sequence). The CDR3 sequence is CATSRNPGTVNNEQFF. The CDR3 nucleotides are TGTGCCACCAGCAGAAACCCCGGGACAGTTAACAATGAGCAGTTCTTC. Variable domain in full (rest from reference TRBV15 and TRBJ2-1): DAMVIQNPRYQVTQFGKPVTLSCSQTLNHNVMYWYQQKSSQAPKLLFHYYDKDFNNEADTPDNFQSRRPNTSFCFLDIRSPGLGDTAMYLCATSRNPGTVNNEQFFGPGTRLTVL.

The chain carries TRBV29-1 and TRBJ2-5, with D uncertain. The germline gives CDR1 SQVTM, CDR2 ANQGSEA. Trimming cost V 5 bases and J 6 bases, with 19 bases left between them. This CDR3 has 14 residues. CDR3 DNA sequence: TGCAGCGTTCATGGGGTTGGGAACCGAAAGACCCAGTACTTC. This sequence encodes CSVHGVGNRKTQYF. Using reference TRBV29-1 and TRBJ2-5 for the parts outside the CDR3, the full variable domain is SAVISQKPSRDICQRGTSLTIQCQVDSQVTMMFWYRQQPGQSLTLIATANQGSEATYESGFVIDKFPISRPNLTFSTLTVSNMSPEDSSIYLCSVHGVGNRKTQYFGPGTRLLVL.

The V call is TRBV14, the J call TRBJ2-5; 9 nucleotides match TRBD2. The V and J ends lost 1 base and 5 bases, in that order; junction bases with no gene match: 5. Germline V gene sequence: CDR1 SGHDN, CDR2 FVKESK. The CDR3 loop spans 15 amino acids. CDR3: CASSQVRGRAETQYF. The CDR3, as DNA: TGTGCCAGCAGCCAAGTTCGCGGGAGGGCCGAGACCCAGTACTTC.

A few counts support this clone. V is TRBV9 and J is TRBJ2-2; unclear D gene. The CDR3 is 15 amino acids. CDR1 is SGDLS, CDR2 YYNGEE, per germline. V was shortened by 0 bases and J by 0 bases, with 6 bases between the two germline ends. The CDR3 sequence: CASSVDGANTGELFF. CDR3 nucleotides: TGTGCCAGCAGCGTAGACGGCGCGAACACCGGGGAGCTGTTTTTT.

The J gene is TRBJ2-7, the V gene TRBV7-2, with 10 bases lining up with TRBD2. This CDR3 is 14 amino acids long. The germline gives CDR1 SGHTA, CDR2 FQGNSA. Germline trimming cut 3 bases from V and 4 bases from J; bases unmatched to any gene: 3. The DNA of the CDR3 is TGTGCCAGCAGCTTCGGGACTAGCGCTTACGAGCAGTACTTC. This sequence encodes CASSFGTSAYEQYF.

The rearrangement joins TRBV7-9 to TRBJ2-1, with TRBD2 matching over 7 bases. Germline CDR1 reads SEHNR; CDR2 reads FQNEAQ (reference sequence). Trimming took 0 bases from V and 0 from J; bases not matched to a gene: 2. The CDR3 contains 16 residues. Written as DNA, the CDR3 is TGTGCCAGCAGCTTAGCGCGGGGGAGCTCCTACAATGAGCAGTTCTTC. This sequence encodes CASSLARGSSYNEQFF.

The chain joins TRBV11-3 to TRBJ2-7; D is uncertain. CDR3 size: 12 residues. CDR1 and CDR2 from the germline V gene are SGHNT and YENEEA. Trimming took off 2 bases at V and 3 bases at J, with 5 bases between the two ends. The CDR3 sequence: CASSLSGYEQYF. CDR3 nucleotide sequence: TGTGCCAGCAGCTTATCCGGCTACGAGCAGTACTTC.

The chain joins TRBV10-3 to TRBJ2-7; no definite D call. Trimming left V 5 bases short and J 0 bases short, with 8 bases between. CDR3 length: 13 amino acids. CDR1 is ENHRY, CDR2 SYGVKD, per germline. The CDR3 protein is CAISSVGSYEQYF. The CDR3 DNA reads as TGTGCCATCAGTAGCGTCGGCTCCTACGAGCAGTACTTC.

The chain combines TRBV6-5 with TRBJ1-2, with TRBD1 matching 9 bases. Germline loops: CDR1 MNHEY, CDR2 SVGAGI. V was pared by 7 bases and J by 8 bases, with 5 bases of the junction left unmatched. The CDR3 length is 12 residues. Here the CDR3 reads CASTRDREGYTF. As DNA, the CDR3 is TGTGCCAGCACCCGGGACAGGGAGGGCTACACCTTC.

CDR3 DNA: TGTGCCAGCAGTCGCGGGAAGGAGCAGTACTTC. Protein: CASSRGKEQYF. The chain combines TRBV6-6 with TRBJ2-7, with D tentatively TRBD2 (6 bases). This CDR3 has 11 residues. Germline V lookup: CDR1 MNHNY, CDR2 SVGAGI (reference sequence). Trimming pared 5 bases from V and 7 bases from J, leaving 9 bases between.

The rearrangement links TRBV27 to TRBJ2-3; no reliable D call. The CDR3 runs 10 residues. V was trimmed by 6 bases and J by 3 bases, leaving 1 base between them. Germline V gene lookup returns CDR1 MNHEY and CDR2 SMNVEV (reference sequence). CDR3 in amino acids: CASRTDTQYF. The CDR3 DNA is TGTGCCAGCAGGACAGATACGCAGTATTTT.

The chain joins TRBV9 to TRBJ2-1; unclear D gene. The CDR3 is 12 residues long. V lost 4 bases, J lost 9 bases, and 11 bases lay in between. CDR1 is SGDLS and CDR2 is YYNGEE in the germline V gene. The CDR3 loop is CASSLESGEQFF. CDR3 DNA sequence: TGTGCCAGCAGCCTGGAATCGGGTGAGCAGTTCTTC.

This clone has only a few counts. The gene calls are TRBV21-1 and TRBJ2-2; the DNA was not compared with TRBD2, the D call given in the table. TRBV21-1 is flagged as a pseudogene. The CDR3 totals 14 residues. The DNA of the CDR3 is TGTGCCAACGAGCTGGGGAGCCGCACCGGGGAGCTGTTTTTT. Translated, it gives CANELGSRTGELFF.